The 26 T cell receptor beta chains listed next were all sequenced from one sample in a study of blood T cell repertoires in COVID-19. Clones were read by immunoSEQ multiplex PCR, and TCRdb kept only the in-frame ones, dropping some. The sample holds fewer than 120,000 clones, about 90% seen once. Sequencing was done on a sample of peripheral blood. The source is a human donor in a cohort sampled during active COVID-19.

The CDR3 DNA is TGTGCCAGTAGCAGTCATGGGGGGGGGCCTGGGGCCAACGTCCTGACTTTC. Amino acids: CASSSHGGGPGANVLTF. The rearrangement uses TRBV19 and TRBJ2-6; tentative D call: TRBD2 (7 bases). CDR1 and CDR2 from the germline V gene are LNHDA and SQIVND (reference sequence). Deletions cut 6 bases from V and 2 bases from J, with 17 bases between. The CDR3 covers 17 residues.

The chain links TRBV5-4 to TRBJ2-5; TRBD2 matches at 7 bases. After removal of 1 base from V and 5 bases from J, the junction contained 5 bases not matched to a gene. The CDR3 spans 14 residues. Germline CDR1 reads SGHNT; CDR2 reads YYREEE (reference sequence). In DNA, the CDR3 is TGTGCCAGCAGCTTGAAACGGGAGGACGAGACCCAGTACTTC. Its protein product is CASSLKREDETQYF.

CDR3 sequence: CASSLSGSNQETQYF. CDR3 DNA: TGTGCCAGCAGCTTAAGCGGGAGCAACCAAGAGACCCAGTACTTC. The chain couples TRBV7-2 to TRBJ2-5, with 8 bases matching TRBD2. The CDR3 covers 15 residues. CDR1 is SGHTA and CDR2 is FQGNSA in the germline V gene. Trimming at V came to 2 bases and at J to 0 bases, leaving 2 bases not matched to a gene.

V and J are TRBV11-2 and TRBJ2-7, with 8 bases that match TRBD1. There are 14 residues in the CDR3. The V gene's germline CDR1 is SGHAT and CDR2 FQNNGV. V shed 3 bases, J shed 5 bases, and the junction held 6 bases outside the gene matches. The CDR3: CASSFGQGWNEQYF. CDR3 DNA: TGTGCCAGCAGCTTCGGACAGGGCTGGAACGAGCAGTACTTC. Full variable domain (outside the CDR3, taken from reference TRBV11-2 and TRBJ2-7): EAGVAQSPRYKIIEKRQSVAFWCNPISGHATLYWYQQILGQGPKLLIQFQNNGVVDDSQLPKDRFSAERLKGVDSTLKIQPAKLEDSAVYLCASSFGQGWNEQYFGPGTRLTVT.

J is TRBJ2-1 and V is TRBV19, with D tentatively TRBD1 (5 bases). There are 16 residues in the CDR3. Trimming took off 6 bases at V and 3 bases at J, with 18 bases between the two ends. Germline V gene sequence: CDR1 LNHDA, CDR2 SQIVND (reference sequence). The chain's CDR3 is CASSHGAGSRYNEQFF. The CDR3 bases are TGTGCCAGTAGCCATGGGGCAGGGTCTCGCTACAATGAGCAGTTCTTC.

V gene TRBV19 combines with J gene TRBJ1-6; TRBD1 matches at 7 bases. After removal of 10 bases from V and 0 bases from J, the junction contained 3 bases not matched to a gene. This CDR3 has 14 amino acids. In germline, CDR1 is LNHDA, CDR2 SQIVND (reference sequence). The CDR3 DNA reads as TGTGCCACCGGACAGGACTCCTATAATTCACCCCTCCACTTT. Encoded protein: CATGQDSYNSPLHF.

The J gene is TRBJ1-4, the V gene TRBV11-2; the D gene is possibly TRBD1 (6 bases). Germline V gene data show CDR1 as SGHAT and CDR2 as FQNNGV. V dropped 3 bases and J dropped 5 bases, with 10 bases sitting between them. The CDR3 sequence is 14 residues long. Here the CDR3 reads CASSFDRRNEKLFF. The DNA of the CDR3 is TGTGCCAGCAGCTTTGACAGGCGGAATGAAAAACTGTTTTTT.

The V and J genes are TRBV5-1 and TRBJ2-3, with 7 bases fitting TRBD2. The CDR3 has 16 amino acids. J gave up 5 bases and V 5 bases, and 14 bases lay outside the gene matches. The germline gives CDR1 SGHRS, CDR2 YFSETQ. CDR3 protein: CASRSSPGLLLDTQYF. CDR3 sequence (DNA): TGCGCCAGCAGGTCTAGCCCGGGACTACTTTTAGATACGCAGTATTTT.

The chain carries TRBV7-9 and TRBJ2-3; 7 positions agree with TRBD1. The germline CDR1 and CDR2 sequences are SEHNR and FQNEAQ (reference sequence). This CDR3 is built from 14 residues. J lost 4 bases, V lost 4 bases, and 5 bases had no gene match. In DNA, the CDR3 is TGTGCCAGCAGCTCTGGACAGGCCGCAGATACGCAGTATTTT. Translation: CASSSGQAADTQYF.

V and J are TRBV7-2 and TRBJ2-7, with a tentative D call TRBD2 (7 bases). Trimming removed 5 bases at V and 0 bases at J, with 14 bases between. This CDR3 spans 15 amino acids. CDR1 is SGHTA and CDR2 is FQGNSA in the germline V gene. The CDR3 region has the DNA TGTGCCAGCAGCCTCCTTGGGGGGGCCTCCTACGAGCAGTACTTC. Its translation: CASSLLGGASYEQYF.

The genes are TRBV5-1 and TRBJ2-7, with TRBD1 matching 10 bases. The germline gives CDR1 SGHRS, CDR2 YFSETQ. With 4 bases clipped from V and 7 bases from J, the junction kept 8 bases outside the gene matches. CDR3 length equals 14 residues. The CDR3 coding sequence is TGCGCCAGCAGCGGGGGACAGGGGAATGGGGAGCAGTACTTC. This encodes CASSGGQGNGEQYF.

The chain uses TRBV6-1 and TRBJ1-1; 8 positions agree with TRBD1. The junction had 3 bases not matched to a gene; V was cut back by 2 bases and J by 4 bases. The CDR3 is 14 residues long. Per the germline V gene, CDR1 is MNHNS and CDR2 is SASEGT. The CDR3 spells CASSELDRGTEAFF. DNA of the CDR3: TGTGCCAGCAGTGAACTCGACAGGGGCACTGAAGCTTTCTTT.

This clone was counted a few times. This chain uses TRBV12-3 or TRBV12-4 with TRBJ2-7, with 7 bases lining up with TRBD1. V gave up 5 bases and J gave up 9 bases; unmatched junction bases: 7. The CDR3 loop spans 12 amino acids. As DNA, the CDR3 is TGTGCCAGCAGTCCGGACAGGCTAGGGCAGTACTTC. As protein: CASSPDRLGQYF.

The V gene is TRBV28, the J gene TRBJ2-1, with D possibly being TRBD2 (6 bases). This CDR3 is 17 amino acids long. V was clipped by 5 bases and J by 0 bases, with 17 bases between them. The V gene's germline CDR1 is MDHEN and CDR2 SYDVKM. The CDR3 here is CASSLSGRRGSYNEQFF. The CDR3 coding sequence is TGTGCCAGCAGTCTATCGGGACGGAGGGGCTCCTACAATGAGCAGTTCTTC. The complete variable domain, with remaining parts taken from reference TRBV28 and TRBJ2-1, reads DVKVTQSSRYLVKRTGEKVFLECVQDMDHENMFWYRQDPGLGLRLIYFSYDVKMKEKGDIPEGYSVSREKKERFSLILESASTNQTSMYLCASSLSGRRGSYNEQFFGPGTRLTVL.

The V and J genes are TRBV9 and TRBJ2-2; D ambiguous. V was cut by 3 bases and J by 3 bases, with 3 bases left in between. The CDR3 consists of 12 residues. Germline CDR1 is SGDLS and CDR2 is YYNGEE. For the CDR3, the DNA is TGTGCCAGCAGCGGGCACACCGGGGAGCTGTTTTTT. It specifies CASSGHTGELFF.

V is TRBV30 and J is TRBJ1-5; TRBD1 might be the D (6 bases). CDR3 length equals 13 residues. The V end was cut by 5 bases, the J end by 4 bases, with 12 bases between. The germline gives CDR1 GTSNPN, CDR2 SVGIG (reference sequence). The CDR3 region is CAWARTDNQPQHF. For the CDR3, the DNA is TGTGCCTGGGCCAGGACAGATAATCAGCCCCAGCATTTT.

This chain joins TRBV30 and TRBJ2-1; 8 bases map to TRBD2. This CDR3 region has 14 residues. Germline CDR1 GTSNPN, CDR2 SVGIG (reference sequence). The trim removed 6 bases at V and 3 bases at J, leaving 7 bases unmatched. As DNA, the CDR3 is TGTGCCTGCCGTTCGGGGGGGCACTACAATGAGCAGTTCTTC. This gives the protein CACRSGGHYNEQFF.

The table lists this clone with a count of one. The chain combines TRBV15 with TRBJ2-7, with a possible D match to TRBD1 (6 bases). V gave up 0 bases and J gave up 4 bases, with 13 bases separating them. CDR1 and CDR2 (germline): LNHNV, YYDKDF (reference sequence). The CDR3 is made up of 15 amino acids. The CDR3 nucleotides are TGTGCCACCAGCAGAGAAGGGACACCTGTTTACGAGCAGTACTTC. Its translation: CATSREGTPVYEQYF.

V gene TRBV3-1 (or the pseudogene TRBV3-2) combines with J gene TRBJ1-2, with D unresolved. The V gene lost 1 base and the J gene lost 8 bases, with 11 bases spanning the gap. The CDR3 totals 13 residues. Germline V gene lookup returns CDR1 LGHDT and CDR2 YNNKEL (reference sequence). The CDR3 DNA sequence: TGTGCCAGCAGCCAAGGGCTCCTCGTCGGCTACACCTTC. The encoded protein is CASSQGLLVGYTF.

The chain links TRBV6-1 to TRBJ1-5; TRBD1 matches 8 bases. The V gene's germline CDR1 is MNHNS and CDR2 SASEGT. The CDR3 is 20 residues long. Trimming removed 2 bases from V and 2 bases from J; junction bases left unmatched: 17. In DNA, the CDR3 is TGTGCCAGCAGTGAAAGGGGCGGCGGGACAGGAGGCGGCGGCAATCAGCCCCAGCATTTT. It translates to CASSERGGGTGGGGNQPQHF.

This clone occurred once. V usage is TRBV27 and J usage is TRBJ2-2; 8 nucleotides agree with TRBD1. The germline V gene has CDR1 MNHEY and CDR2 SMNVEV (reference sequence). V lost 5 bases to trimming and J lost 6 bases; unmatched junction nucleotides: 14. The CDR3 runs 17 residues. The CDR3 spells CASSPQTPDRGPGELFF. The CDR3 DNA follows: TGTGCCAGCAGTCCGCAGACCCCAGACAGGGGTCCCGGGGAGCTGTTTTTT.

The J gene is TRBJ1-5, the V gene TRBV28; 7 positions match TRBD1. The V gene's germline CDR1 is MDHEN and CDR2 SYDVKM. The CDR3 sequence is 13 residues long. J gave up 7 bases and V 6 bases, and 6 bases lay outside the gene matches. This CDR3 is CASSYRGGQPQHF. The CDR3 DNA sequence: TGTGCCAGCAGCTACAGGGGTGGACAGCCCCAGCATTTT.

The table lists this clone with a count of one. J is TRBJ1-5 and V is TRBV30, with D possibly being TRBD1 (5 bases). CDR3 length: 13 amino acids. The V end was cut by 5 bases, the J end by 4 bases, with 12 bases between. Germline values: CDR1 GTSNPN, CDR2 SVGIG (reference sequence). The CDR3 loop is CAWAQGVNQPQHF. The DNA for the CDR3 is TGTGCCTGGGCCCAAGGGGTAAATCAGCCCCAGCATTTT.

The gene calls are TRBV6-1 and TRBJ1-3; the D is unclear. V lost 1 base to trimming and J lost 2 bases, with 9 bases between them. From germline, CDR1 is MNHNS and CDR2 SASEGT. The CDR3 consists of 15 residues. CDR3 protein: CASSEGPSPGNTIYF. The CDR3 DNA sequence: TGTGCCAGCAGTGAAGGTCCGAGCCCTGGAAACACCATATATTTT.

This clone was picked up a small number of times. This chain uses TRBV4-3 with TRBJ2-1; tentative D call: TRBD2 (6 bases). CDR1 is LGHNA, CDR2 YSLEER, per germline. This CDR3 contains 16 residues. With 1 base removed from V and 0 bases from J, the gap between germline ends came to 10 bases. The CDR3 protein is CASSQAGVGSYNEQFF. In DNA, the CDR3 is TGCGCCAGCAGCCAAGCGGGAGTCGGCTCCTACAATGAGCAGTTCTTC.

This chain connects TRBV5-6 to TRBJ1-1; 8 bases line up with TRBD1. Germline CDR1 is SGHDT and CDR2 is YYEEEE. V lost 5 bases and J lost 1; bases outside the gene matches: 1. The CDR3 contains 13 residues. The CDR3 sequence: CASRDRGNTEAFF. CDR3 DNA: TGTGCCAGCAGAGACAGGGGGAACACTGAAGCTTTCTTT.